These 10 T cell receptor beta chains were all obtained from the same sample, sequenced in a study of monozygotic twins with cystic fibrosis. Assay used: immunoSEQ multiplex PCR; TCRdb lists only in-frame clones, some missing. The table lists some 33,000 clones, about 89% of them singletons. Material: blood. These receptor sequences come from a boy aged 2 to 9 with cystic fibrosis.

The chain is built from TRBV28 and TRBJ2-2, with D hard to call. This CDR3 spans 14 amino acids. Per the germline V gene, CDR1 is MDHEN and CDR2 is SYDVKM. The ends were cut back, 0 bases at V and 3 bases at J, with 5 bases in the middle. The chain's CDR3 is CASSLWTDTGELFF. In nucleotides, the CDR3 is TGTGCCAGCAGTTTATGGACCGACACCGGGGAGCTGTTTTTT. The complete variable domain, with remaining parts taken from reference TRBV28 and TRBJ2-2, reads DVKVTQSSRYLVKRTGEKVFLECVQDMDHENMFWYRQDPGLGLRLIYFSYDVKMKEKGDIPEGYSVSREKKERFSLILESASTNQTSMYLCASSLWTDTGELFFGEGSRLTVL.

This chain connects TRBV5-8 to TRBJ2-7; D remains unclear. Germline CDR1 SGHTS, CDR2 YDEGEE. This CDR3 has 13 residues. The V end lost 4 bases, the J end lost 0 bases, and 8 bases lay between the germline ends. DNA for the CDR3: TGTGCCAGCAGCGGTGGGAACTCCTACGAGCAGTACTTC. As protein: CASSGGNSYEQYF.

The chain joins TRBV4-1 to TRBJ1-2; a possible D gene is TRBD1 (5 bases). The CDR3 totals 16 residues. Germline V gene data show CDR1 as MGHRA and CDR2 as YSYEKL. V lost 0 bases and J lost 7, with 18 bases in between. Written as DNA, the CDR3 is TGCGCCAGCAGCCAAGAAGCTCAGGGAGGATATTCTGGCTACACCTTC. It is translated as CASSQEAQGGYSGYTF.

The genes are TRBV28 and TRBJ1-5; D gene uncertain. The V gene lost 5 bases and the J gene lost 3 bases, with 8 bases spanning the gap. The germline V gene has CDR1 MDHEN and CDR2 SYDVKM. The length of the CDR3 is 13 residues. The CDR3 region is CASSHVFNQPQHF. The CDR3 bases are TGTGCCAGCAGTCACGTGTTCAATCAGCCCCAGCATTTT.

The gene calls are TRBV4-2 and TRBJ1-5; 10 bases line up with TRBD1. Germline V gene lookup returns CDR1 LGHNA and CDR2 YNFKEQ. The CDR3 is 15 amino acids. Trimming removed 1 base from V and 5 bases from J; junction bases left unmatched: 2. The CDR3 sequence: CASSQVGTGDQPQHF. CDR3 DNA sequence: TGTGCCAGCAGCCAAGTAGGGACAGGGGATCAGCCCCAGCATTTT.

The chain links TRBV30 to TRBJ2-7, with D unclear. Germline V gene lookup returns CDR1 GTSNPN and CDR2 SVGIG (reference sequence). The CDR3 has 12 amino acids. The V end lost 4 bases, the J end lost 3 bases, and 10 bases lay between the germline ends. For the CDR3, the DNA is TGTGCCTGGACCTCTTCTTGCTACGAGCAGTACTTC. Its translation: CAWTSSCYEQYF. Filled out from reference TRBV30 and TRBJ2-7, the complete variable domain reads SQTIHQWPATLVQPVGSPLSLECTVEGTSNPNLYWYRQAAGRGLQLLFYSVGIGQISSEVPQNLSASRPQDRQFILSSKKLLLSDSGFYLCAWTSSCYEQYFGPGTRLTVT.

The genes are TRBV5-1 and TRBJ2-5, with D perhaps TRBD1 or TRBD2 (7 bases each). The V gene lost 4 bases and the J gene lost 5 bases, with 24 bases spanning the gap. This CDR3 comprises 17 residues. Germline V gene data show CDR1 as SGHRS and CDR2 as YFSETQ. CDR3 amino acids: CASSLRGGGRSPETQYF. CDR3 in DNA: TGCGCCAGCAGCCTACGGGGAGGGGGCCGATCGCCCGAGACCCAGTACTTC.

CDR3 region: CASSGRVGDTEAFF. CDR3 in DNA: TGTGCCAGCAGCGGAAGGGTGGGGGACACTGAAGCTTTCTTT. The chain recombines TRBV5-5 with TRBJ1-1, with a tentative D call TRBD1 (5 bases). Germline lookup yields CDR1 SGHKS and CDR2 YYEKEE (reference sequence). This CDR3 region has 14 residues. V dropped 4 bases and J dropped 3 bases, with 13 bases sitting between them.

CDR3 protein: CASSARLRNTEAFF. In DNA form, the CDR3 reads TGTGCCAGCAGCGCACGACTGAGGAACACTGAAGCTTTCTTT. The chain couples TRBV7-9 to TRBJ1-1; D remains unclear. V lost 5 bases and J 1 base, leaving 11 bases between the germline ends. The CDR3 has 14 amino acids. CDR1 is SEHNR, CDR2 FQNEAQ, per germline (reference sequence).

This clone came up a few times. The rearrangement uses TRBV7-9 and TRBJ1-1; the D gene is possibly TRBD1 (5 bases). CDR1 SEHNR and CDR2 FQNEAQ come from the germline V gene (reference sequence). The CDR3 contains 15 residues. Between the trimmed V and J ends, which lost 0 bases and 3 bases, there was a span of 11 bases. The CDR3 DNA reads as TGTGCCAGCAGCTTAGCAGGGGTTCTAGACACTGAAGCTTTCTTT. Translated, it gives CASSLAGVLDTEAFF.